This T cell receptor beta chain was observed in a study of T cells after yellow fever vaccination. This clonotype is labeled as medium-sized. TCRdb re-analysed the 5' RACE reads in MiXCR, keeping a single row per CDR3 protein. The sample carries roughly 11,000 distinct CDR3 sequences, approximately 5% recorded once. The receptor was isolated from a man aged 25 to 40 who received the YFV17D yellow fever vaccine. Sequencing was performed on PBMCs, either bulk or a sorted T-cell subset (CD4+, CD8+, memory, or dextramer-sorted; not recorded which), taken on the day of the yellow fever booster vaccination.

The CDR3 is CASRASRTYEQYF. As DNA, the CDR3 is TGCGCCAGCAGAGCCTCAAGAACCTACGAGCAGTACTTC. This chain links TRBV10-2 with TRBJ2-7; D ambiguous. CDR1 WSHSY and CDR2 SAAADI come from the germline V gene. The CDR3 has 13 amino acids. Between the trimmed V and J ends, which lost 6 bases and 2 bases, there was a span of 11 bases.